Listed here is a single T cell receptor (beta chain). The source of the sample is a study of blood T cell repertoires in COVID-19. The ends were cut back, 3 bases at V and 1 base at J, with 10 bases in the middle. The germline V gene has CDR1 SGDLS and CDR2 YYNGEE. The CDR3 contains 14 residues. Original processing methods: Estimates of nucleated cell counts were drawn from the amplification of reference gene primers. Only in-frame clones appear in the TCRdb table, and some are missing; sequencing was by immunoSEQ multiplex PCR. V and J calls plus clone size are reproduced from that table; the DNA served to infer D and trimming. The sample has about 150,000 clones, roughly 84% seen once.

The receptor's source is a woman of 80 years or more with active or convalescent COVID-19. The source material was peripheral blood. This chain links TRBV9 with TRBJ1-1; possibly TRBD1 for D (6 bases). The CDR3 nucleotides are TGTGCCAGCAGCGGACGGACAGCGAACACTGAAGCTTTCTTT. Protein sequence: CASSGRTANTEAFF. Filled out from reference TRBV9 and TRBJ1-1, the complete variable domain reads DSGVTQTPKHLITATGQRVTLRCSPRSGDLSVYWYQQSLDQGLQFLIQYYNGEERAKGNILERFSAQQFPDLHSELNLSSLELGDSALYFCASSGRTANTEAFFGQGTRLTVV.